Given below is one T cell receptor (beta chain) in context. Its target is unknown. These data originate in a study of cytomegalovirus exposure and HLA in healthy donors. As for the study in general: Caucasian-associated ancestry cluster membership applied to approximately 84% of approximately 400 genotyped donors. Study-wide results and limits: A missense variant in DCLRE1C was later tied to TCR beta V- and J-gene trimming. Presence/absence analyses rested on an assumption that sequencing depth was roughly uniform across donors. Exclusion as indistinguishable affected some V segments, including TRBV6-2 and TRBV6-3.

Amplification used 60 Vbeta primers and 13 Jbeta primers. Sequenced by immunoSEQ multiplex PCR; TCRdb stores in-frame clones only, minus some. The sample carries 150,000 to 200,000 clones, around 84% recorded once. Germline lookup yields CDR1 LNHDA and CDR2 SQIVND (reference sequence). V gave up 4 bases and J gave up 8 bases; unmatched junction bases: 9. The CDR3 runs to 16 residues. V and J are TRBV19 and TRBJ2-1; TRBD2 matches 12 bases. Source material: PBMCs. This TCR came from a male donor in good health and CMV-seropositive. The CDR3 coding sequence is TGTGCCAGTAGTAGGACTAGCGGGGCCTTCCGGGATGAGCAGTTCTTC. This encodes CASSRTSGAFRDEQFF.